The rows below give T cell receptor beta chains drawn from one sample of a study of cytomegalovirus exposure and HLA in healthy donors. Clones were read by immunoSEQ multiplex PCR, and TCRdb kept only the in-frame ones, dropping some. The sample holds around 150,000 clones, around 76% seen once. The sample comprised PBMCs. The receptor source for this set is a female donor in good health and CMV-seronegative. The CDR3 runs from the conserved cysteine through the conserved F or W. D genes are given only for firm matches. Size is omitted from some rows. Given values are once, few, many or a class for expanded clones.

>TRBJ1-4|NA|TRBV5-1|NA
CASSLAAGVNEKLFF
TGCGCCAGCAGCTTGGCGGCAGGGGTTAATGAAAAACTGTTTTTT
>TRBJ2-3|NA|TRBV5-1|NA
CASSRGADSTDTQYF
TGCGCCAGCAGCCGGGGGGCGGACAGCACAGATACGCAGTATTTT
>TRBJ1-5|NA|TRBV28|NA
CASSLLNQPQHF
TGTGCCAGCAGTCTCCTTAATCAGCCCCAGCATTTT
>TRBJ2-1|TRBD2|TRBV5-1|NA
CASSLRGGLSSYNEQFF
TGCGCCAGCAGCTTGCGCGGGGGGCTTAGCTCCTACAATGAGCAGTTCTTC
>TRBJ2-5|NA|TRBV7-2|NA
CASSLQGLETQYF
TGTGCCAGCAGCCTACAGGGTCTTGAGACCCAGTACTTC
>TRBJ2-1|TRBD1|TRBV5-4|NA
CASSAGGDYNEQFF
TGTGCCAGCAGCGCAGGGGGCGACTACAATGAGCAGTTCTTC
>TRBJ1-2|NA|TRBV6-5|NA
CASGENPIRGYTF
TGTGCCAGCGGGGAGAACCCCATTCGTGGCTACACCTTC
>TRBJ2-5|TRBD2|TRBV2|NA
CASKLSGGGETQYF
TGTGCCAGCAAGTTGAGCGGGGGCGGGGAGACCCAGTACTTC
>TRBJ2-7|NA|TRBV23-1|NA
CASSQCLAVPYEQYF
TGCGCCAGCAGTCAATGTTTAGCGGTTCCCTACGAGCAGTACTTC
>TRBJ2-2|NA|TRBV10-3|NA
CAISERGAPTGELFF
TGTGCCATCAGTGAACGGGGGGCCCCCACCGGGGAGCTGTTTTTT
>TRBJ1-6|NA|TRBV29-1|NA
CSAGGQVGSPLHF
TGCAGCGCTGGCGGGCAAGTCGGATCACCCCTCCACTTT
>TRBJ1-4|NA|TRBV6-4|few
CASSAGNLEKEKLFF
TGTGCCAGCAGTGCAGGGAATCTTGAAAAAGAAAAACTGTTTTTT
>TRBJ1-3|NA|TRBV9|NA
CASSAGGGSGNTIYF
TGTGCCAGCAGCGCCGGGGGGGGATCAGGAAACACCATATATTTT
>TRBJ2-7|NA|TRBV21-1|NA
CASSKYSSGGSNLSSYEQYF
TGTGCCAGCAGCAAATACAGCAGCGGGGGCTCTAACTTAAGCTCCTACGAGCAGTACTTC
>TRBJ1-1|NA|TRBV19|NA
CASSIFVGGDTNTEAFF
TGTGCCAGTAGTATATTTGTGGGGGGGGATACCAACACTGAAGCTTTCTTT